Listed here are 18 T cell receptor beta chains from one sample, sequenced in a study of T cell responses to AZD1222 COVID-19 vaccine. Data came from immunoSEQ multiplex PCR; TCRdb stores just in-frame clones and leaves some out. The data contain over 150,000 clones, 90% of them singletons. The sample in question was peripheral blood, obtained on day 0 of AZD1222 vaccination. All receptors come from an adult in good health.

This chain joins TRBV7-2 and TRBJ2-3; 11 nucleotides agree with TRBD2. Per germline, CDR1 SGHTA and CDR2 FQGNSA. V lost 4 bases and J lost 8; bases outside the gene matches: 11. This CDR3 is built from 16 residues. In nucleotides, the CDR3 is TGTGCCAGCAGCTCCGGCTTAGCGGGAGGGGGAGCTACGCAGTATTTT. It yields the protein CASSSGLAGGGATQYF.

The rearrangement joins TRBV5-1 to TRBJ1-2; unclear D gene. V lost 1 base and J 2 bases, leaving 9 bases between the germline ends. The germline CDR1 and CDR2 sequences are SGHRS and YFSETQ. The CDR3 totals 14 residues. Written as DNA, the CDR3 is TGCGCCAGCAGCTTGCCGGACGGAAACTATGGCTACACCTTC. Its translation: CASSLPDGNYGYTF.

V and J are TRBV6-5 and TRBJ1-3; D is ambiguous. Germline V gene data show CDR1 as MNHEY and CDR2 as SVGAGI. Trimming pared 5 bases from V and 0 bases from J, leaving 11 bases between. This CDR3 spans 15 amino acids. The CDR3 DNA reads TGTGCCAGCAGTCTCGAGGTGGGCTCTGGAAACACCATATATTTT. Its translation is CASSLEVGSGNTIYF.

This clone was picked up one time. CDR3 protein: CASSIPGTGVNEQFF. In DNA form, the CDR3 reads TGTGCCAGTAGTATACCCGGGACAGGGGTCAATGAGCAGTTCTTC. The chain is built from TRBV19 and TRBJ2-1; TRBD1 matches 10 bases. Germline V lookup: CDR1 LNHDA, CDR2 SQIVND (reference sequence). The V and J ends lost 2 bases and 6 bases, in that order; junction bases with no gene match: 4. This CDR3 contains 15 residues.

The V call is TRBV6-5, the J call TRBJ1-4; 7 nucleotides agree with TRBD1. This CDR3 is built from 15 residues. The germline V gene encodes CDR1 MNHEY and CDR2 SVGAGI. V was pared by 0 bases and J by 5 bases, with 3 bases of the junction left unmatched. CDR3 sequence reads: CASSYSAGGNEKLFF. CDR3 bases: TGTGCCAGCAGTTACTCCGCAGGGGGGAATGAAAAACTGTTTTTT.

The chain is built from TRBV4-3 and TRBJ2-2; TRBD1 might be the D (5 bases). V gave up 1 base and J gave up 3 bases, with 15 bases separating them. This CDR3 contains 17 residues. Germline loops: CDR1 LGHNA, CDR2 YSLEER. CDR3 nucleotides: TGCGCCAGCAGCCAAGCCGACTCGACAGACGACACCGGGGAGCTGTTTTTT. It yields the protein CASSQADSTDDTGELFF.

The chain recombines TRBV19 with TRBJ1-2; D remains ambiguous. V was pared by 4 bases and J by 4 bases, with 10 bases between. The length of the CDR3 is 13 residues. Germline loops: CDR1 LNHDA, CDR2 SQIVND (reference sequence). The CDR3 is CASSKAAGYGYTF. CDR3 bases: TGTGCCAGTAGTAAGGCGGCGGGCTATGGCTACACCTTC.

This chain joins TRBV10-3 and TRBJ1-5; TRBD1 matches at 9 bases. The V gene end was trimmed by 3 bases and the J gene end by 4 bases; junction bases not matched to a gene: 4. The CDR3 consists of 15 residues. Germline CDR1 and CDR2: ENHRY and SYGVKD. The CDR3 DNA reads TGTGCCATCAGTGATAGGACAGGGGTGAATCAGCCCCAGCATTTT. Residues: CAISDRTGVNQPQHF.

V is TRBV18 and J is TRBJ1-1; the D is unclear. V was clipped by 2 bases and J by 0 bases, with 10 bases between them. The CDR3 is 15 residues long. Germline V CDR1 and CDR2: KGHSH, LQKENI. CDR3 protein: CASSPGRNMNTEAFF. CDR3 nucleotides: TGTGCCAGCTCACCAGGGCGTAATATGAACACTGAAGCTTTCTTT. Based on the CDR3 plus reference TRBV18 and TRBJ1-1, the full variable domain is NAGVMQNPRHLVRRRGQEARLRCSPMKGHSHVYWYRQLPEEGLKFMVYLQKENIIDESGMPKERFSAEFPKEGPSILRIQQVVRGDSAAYFCASSPGRNMNTEAFFGQGTRLTVV.

The V gene is TRBV24-1, the J gene TRBJ2-7, with D unclear. The CDR3 totals 12 residues. The V and J ends lost 5 bases and 6 bases respectively, with 10 bases between them. Per germline, CDR1 KGHDR and CDR2 SFDVKD. The CDR3 DNA sequence: TGTGCCACCAGTGGGGCCCGCGCCGAGCAGTACTTC. It codes for CATSGARAEQYF.

The V and J genes are TRBV10-3 and TRBJ1-2; D gene unclear. V lost 5 bases and J 8 bases, leaving 9 bases between the germline ends. This CDR3 comprises 11 residues. CDR1 and CDR2 (germline): ENHRY, SYGVKD. The CDR3 spells CAISTEWGYTF. The CDR3 DNA is TGTGCCATCAGTACTGAGTGGGGCTACACCTTC.

The genes are TRBV7-2 and TRBJ1-1, with D perhaps TRBD1 (6 bases). Trimming stripped 5 bases from V and 1 base from J, with 14 bases between. The V gene's germline CDR1 is SGHTA and CDR2 FQGNSA. The CDR3 loop spans 15 amino acids. This chain's CDR3 is CASSPRGHSNTEAFF. CDR3 DNA: TGTGCCAGCAGCCCCCGGGGACACTCGAACACTGAAGCTTTCTTT.

CDR3 nucleotides: TGTGCCAGCAGAACAGGGCCCGCTAACTATGGCTACACCTTC. This gives the protein CASRTGPANYGYTF. The J gene is TRBJ1-2, the V gene TRBV6-5, with a possible D match to TRBD1 (6 bases). The germline V and J ends were trimmed by 6 bases and 0 bases, with 11 bases remaining between them. Per the germline V gene, CDR1 is MNHEY and CDR2 is SVGAGI. The CDR3 consists of 14 residues.

The chain joins TRBV2 to TRBJ1-1, with a tentative D call TRBD1 (6 bases). The CDR3 is 14 residues long. Germline V gene lookup returns CDR1 SNHLY and CDR2 FYNNEI. V lost 4 bases and J lost 5, with 14 bases in between. The CDR3 sequence is CASSVAGAGTEAFF. In DNA, the CDR3 is TGTGCCAGCAGTGTGGCAGGGGCGGGAACTGAAGCTTTCTTT. Looking up the rest from reference TRBV2 and TRBJ1-1 gives the full variable domain: EPEVTQTPSHQVTQMGQEVILRCVPISNHLYFYWYRQILGQKVEFLVSFYNNEISEKSEIFDDQFSVERPDGSNFTLKIRSTKLEDSAMYFCASSVAGAGTEAFFGQGTRLTVV.

This clone is a singleton in its sample. V usage is TRBV4-2 and J usage is TRBJ1-2, with 8 nucleotides matching TRBD1. The germline gives CDR1 LGHNA, CDR2 YNFKEQ. Trimming removed 0 bases from V and 4 bases from J; junction bases left unmatched: 13. There are 18 residues in the CDR3. The CDR3 sequence: CASSQDPRDRFFSYGYTF. CDR3 in DNA: TGTGCCAGCAGCCAAGATCCCAGGGACAGGTTCTTTAGCTATGGCTACACCTTC.

This rearrangement joins TRBV6-6 to TRBJ2-1, with TRBD1 identical over 8 bases. There are 16 residues in the CDR3. V gave up 0 bases and J gave up 4 bases; unmatched junction bases: 5. CDR1 is MNHNY, CDR2 SVGAGI, per germline (reference sequence). Written as DNA, the CDR3 is TGTGCCAGCAGTTACTCGCGGACAGGGTTTTACAATGAGCAGTTCTTC. Translating gives CASSYSRTGFYNEQFF.

V usage is TRBV5-6 and J usage is TRBJ2-1; 10 positions match TRBD2. This CDR3 spans 15 amino acids. Germline V gene data show CDR1 as SGHDT and CDR2 as YYEEEE. Trimming cost V 4 bases and J 7 bases; bases outside gene matches: 8. CDR3 in amino acids: CASSPAGGPLNEQFF. CDR3 nucleotides: TGTGCCAGCAGCCCAGCGGGAGGGCCACTAAATGAGCAGTTCTTC.

The rearrangement links TRBV29-1 to TRBJ1-1, with D unclear. Germline V gene lookup returns CDR1 SQVTM and CDR2 ANQGSEA. The length of the CDR3 is 11 residues. Trimming cost V 4 bases and J 6 bases, with 9 bases left between them. The CDR3 coding sequence is TGCAGCGTTGGGCTGATGGCTGAAGCTTTCTTT. This translates into CSVGLMAEAFF. The full variable domain, completed using reference TRBV29-1 and TRBJ1-1, is SAVISQKPSRDICQRGTSLTIQCQVDSQVTMMFWYRQQPGQSLTLIATANQGSEATYESGFVIDKFPISRPNLTFSTLTVSNMSPEDSSIYLCSVGLMAEAFFGQGTRLTVV.